The 19 T cell receptor beta chains given below trace back to one sample, sequenced in a study of T cells after yellow fever vaccination. TCRdb redid the calling of the 5' RACE reads with MiXCR, one entry per CDR3 protein. This table has tens of thousands of distinct CDR3 sequences, 5% to 8.5% appearing once. The source material was PBMCs, either bulk or a sorted T-cell subset (CD4+, CD8+, memory, or dextramer-sorted; not recorded which), sampled on the day of the first yellow fever vaccination. These receptors all stem from a man between 18 and 35 years old who received the YFV17D yellow fever vaccine.

This clonotype was recorded many times. The chain joins TRBV29-1 to TRBJ1-1; TRBD1 agrees at 7 bases. Germline V lookup: CDR1 SQVTM, CDR2 ANQGSEA. This CDR3 is built from 12 residues. J lost 10 bases, V lost 6 bases, and 11 bases had no gene match. The CDR3 bases are TGCAGCGTACTACCTTTTCAGGGGGGAGCTTTCTTT. Translating gives CSVLPFQGGAFF.

This clonotype was picked up many times. The rearrangement uses TRBV5-5 and TRBJ1-2, with 7 positions matching TRBD1. CDR1 is SGHKS and CDR2 is YYEKEE in the germline V gene (reference sequence). The CDR3 length is 14 residues. V shed 4 bases and J 2 bases; nucleotides not matched to a gene: 5. CDR3 nucleotides: TGTGCCAGCAGCGTGGGACAGACCAACTATGGCTACACCTTC. As protein: CASSVGQTNYGYTF.

This clonotype was observed at least ten times. The chain is built from TRBV20-1 and TRBJ1-5, with a weak D call TRBD1 (5 bases). Per germline, CDR1 DFQATT and CDR2 SNEGSKA (reference sequence). Trimming took off 5 bases at V and 5 bases at J, with 16 bases between the two ends. The CDR3 runs 14 residues. The CDR3 DNA reads TGCAGTGCTTCCGGGATTCAGGGACATCAGCCCCAGCATTTT. Its translation is CSASGIQGHQPQHF.

This clonotype was recorded many times. The CDR3 DNA reads as TGTGCCAGCAGCTGGACTAGCGCCTACGAGCAGTACGTC. Encoded protein: CASSWTSAYEQYV. V usage is TRBV7-2 and J usage is TRBJ2-7; 9 nucleotides agree with TRBD2. The length of the CDR3 is 13 residues. The trim removed 4 bases at V and 2 bases at J, leaving 0 bases unmatched. Looked up from germline, CDR1 is SGHTA and CDR2 is FQGNSA.

This clonotype was recorded at least ten times. The J gene is TRBJ1-2, the V gene TRBV29-1; D gene ambiguous. V dropped 3 bases and J dropped 11 bases, with 19 bases sitting between them. The CDR3 extends over 13 amino acids. The V gene's germline CDR1 is SQVTM and CDR2 ANQGSEA. The chain's CDR3 is CSVEVTPISGYTF. The CDR3 region has the DNA TGCAGCGTTGAGGTGACCCCTATTTCTGGTTACACCTTC.

This clonotype was recorded at least ten times. The chain has TRBV6-2 or TRBV6-3 and TRBJ2-3; D is uncertain. Germline V gene lookup returns CDR1 MNHEY and CDR2 SVGEGT. Trimming took 0 bases from V and 0 from J, leaving 4 bases between them. CDR3 length: 14 amino acids. The CDR3 sequence is CASSYSTSTDTQYF. The CDR3 DNA is TGTGCCAGCAGTTACTCGACTAGCACAGATACGCAGTATTTT.

This clonotype came up many times. The chain has TRBV29-1 and TRBJ1-5; the match to TRBD1 covers 8 bases. There are 14 residues in the CDR3. CDR1 and CDR2 (germline): SQVTM, ANQGSEA. Unmatched junction bases numbered 5, after V lost 4 bases and J lost 3 bases. CDR3: CSVVGQGDNQPQHF. CDR3 coding DNA: TGCAGCGTTGTTGGACAGGGTGACAATCAGCCCCAGCATTTT. The entire variable domain, with the rest obtained from reference TRBV29-1 and TRBJ1-5, is as follows: SAVISQKPSRDICQRGTSLTIQCQVDSQVTMMFWYRQQPGQSLTLIATANQGSEATYESGFVIDKFPISRPNLTFSTLTVSNMSPEDSSIYLCSVVGQGDNQPQHFGDGTRLSIL.

This clonotype has a count of ten or more. The V gene is TRBV7-2, the J gene TRBJ1-6; D possibly corresponds to TRBD1 (5 bases). The CDR3 consists of 14 residues. V lost 1 base and J lost 8, with 9 bases in between. The germline gives CDR1 SGHTA, CDR2 FQGNSA. DNA for the CDR3: TGTGCCAGCAGCTTAGATAGAGGGGATTCACCCCTCCACTTT. This codes for CASSLDRGDSPLHF.

This clonotype was counted at least ten times. V gene TRBV4-2 combines with J gene TRBJ2-3; D is unresolved. The CDR3 is 12 residues long. Trimming removed 6 bases from V and 3 bases from J, with 7 bases in between. From germline, CDR1 is LGHNA and CDR2 YNFKEQ. CDR3 residues: CASSLMTDTQYF. CDR3 nucleotide sequence: TGTGCCAGCAGTCTAATGACAGATACGCAGTATTTT.

This clonotype was observed at least ten times. CDR3: CASSQGRGLAFF. The DNA for the CDR3 is TGTGCCAGCAGCCAAGGTCGGGGTTTGGCTTTCTTT. This chain links TRBV3-1 with TRBJ1-1; D uncertain. Germline V gene data show CDR1 as LGHDT and CDR2 as YNNKEL (reference sequence). The CDR3 totals 12 residues. Trimming pared 1 base from V and 11 bases from J, leaving 11 bases between.

This clonotype was observed at least ten times. V and J are TRBV7-2 and TRBJ2-1; 12 nucleotides line up with TRBD2. The CDR3 consists of 17 residues. CDR1 and CDR2 from the germline V gene are SGHTA and FQGNSA. Trimming cost V 5 bases and J 7 bases; bases outside gene matches: 12. CDR3 loop: CASSPMASGGARNEQFF. The CDR3 nucleotides are TGTGCCAGCAGCCCTATGGCTAGCGGGGGGGCCAGGAATGAGCAGTTCTTC.

This clonotype was counted many times. The chain recombines TRBV4-1 with TRBJ1-5; 7 nucleotides agree with TRBD1. The ends lost 4 bases at V and 7 bases at J; junction bases unmatched: 7. The length of the CDR3 is 14 residues. Germline V lookup: CDR1 MGHRA, CDR2 YSYEKL. The CDR3 DNA is TGCGCCAGCAGCCCGACAGGGCTCAGCCAGCCCCAGCATTTT. Protein sequence: CASSPTGLSQPQHF.

In its sample, this clonotype was seen many times. The chain employs TRBV28 and TRBJ2-7; a possible D gene is TRBD1 (5 bases). Germline CDR1 is MDHEN and CDR2 is SYDVKM. CDR3 length equals 15 residues. The V end was cut by 5 bases, the J end by 5 bases, with 19 bases between. The CDR3 DNA is TGTGCCAGCAGTCTTGGGGCGGCAGGGATCGACGAGCAGTACTTC. The encoded protein is CASSLGAAGIDEQYF.

This clonotype appeared many times. The genes are TRBV5-1 and TRBJ1-1, with 7 bases that match TRBD1. V trimming: 2 bases; J trimming: 0 bases; junction bases outside the gene matches: 13. The CDR3 runs to 18 residues. Looked up from germline, CDR1 is SGHRS and CDR2 is YFSETQ. The CDR3 protein is CASSFSRTGTLMNTEAFF. DNA of the CDR3: TGCGCCAGCAGCTTTTCCCGGACAGGAACCCTTATGAACACTGAAGCTTTCTTT.

There are many counts of this clonotype. A junction end diverges from the germline sequence, so it may reflect a read error. J is TRBJ2-2 and V is TRBV5-1, with 7 nucleotides matching TRBD2. Per the germline V gene, CDR1 is SGHRS and CDR2 is YFSETQ. This CDR3 comprises 15 residues. This chain's CDR3 is CASTMGGAKTGELFF. The DNA of the CDR3 is TGCGCCAGCACCATGGGAGGGGCGAAGACCGGGGAGCTGTTTTTT.

The chain uses TRBV7-2 and TRBJ1-1, with no clear D. With 4 bases removed from V and 3 bases from J, the gap between germline ends came to 0 bases. Germline V CDR1 and CDR2: SGHTA, FQGNSA. The CDR3 extends over 10 amino acids. The CDR3 region has the DNA TGTGCCAGCAGCTACACTGAAGCTTTCTTT. This encodes CASSYTEAFF.

Ten or more counts support this clonotype. V gene TRBV7-6 combines with J gene TRBJ2-5; the match to TRBD2 covers 8 bases. The J segment lost 5 bases and the V segment lost 6 bases, leaving 8 bases of the junction unmatched. The germline V gene has CDR1 SGHVS and CDR2 FNYEAQ. This CDR3 has 14 residues. DNA of the CDR3: TGTGCCAGCAGTCGAGCGGGGGATCAGGAGACCCAGTACTTC. Its translation is CASSRAGDQETQYF.

In this sample, this clonotype turned up a few times. This chain uses TRBV18 with TRBJ2-3; 11 nucleotides match TRBD2. V shed 6 bases and J 1 base; nucleotides not matched to a gene: 6. Germline lookup yields CDR1 KGHSH and CDR2 LQKENI. This CDR3 has 16 amino acids. Here the CDR3 reads CASSPTLAGGTDTQYF. The DNA of the CDR3 is TGTGCCAGCTCGCCGACACTAGCGGGGGGCACAGATACGCAGTATTTT.

This clonotype was counted ten times or more. The chain is built from TRBV7-2 and TRBJ2-5, with D unclear. The CDR3 has 13 amino acids. Germline CDR1 is SGHTA and CDR2 is FQGNSA. V dropped 1 base and J dropped 5 bases, with 8 bases sitting between them. The CDR3: CASSLVRDETQYF. The DNA for the CDR3 is TGTGCCAGCAGCTTAGTTAGGGATGAGACCCAGTACTTC.